These 19 T cell receptor beta chains were all obtained from the same sample, sequenced in a study of T-cell reconstitution after alpha-beta-depleted transplantation in children (dated by TCRdb to about 2016). Library prep was done by PCR. TCRdb records Illumina HiSeq 2500 as the sequencer. TCR libraries were prepared with molecular barcoding, using unique molecular identifiers to normalize TCRbeta repertoire quantification. TCRdb reworked the public reads: Q25 trimming with fastp, MiXCR clone assembly, productive beta chains retained. Each entry merges the rows of one CDR3 protein and shows their most common DNA and genes. Here the sample has about 490,000 distinct CDR3 sequences; about 10% occur a single time. Clones ranked in the top ten supply about 2% of the sample. This sample's treatment or condition label indicates: allogeneic hematopoietic cell transplantation with graft depleted of TCRalphabeta T cells and CD19 B cells.

This specimen consisted of PBMCs, obtained before TCRalphabeta/CD19-depleted stem cell transplant. Receptors were obtained from a child aged 2 to 10 with inherited bone marrow failure, due to receive a stem cell transplant.

This clonotype was counted ten times or more. The chain links TRBV4-3 to TRBJ1-5, with 7 nucleotides matching TRBD1. The CDR3 contains 16 residues. With 4 bases clipped from V and 9 bases from J, the junction kept 15 bases outside the gene matches. CDR1 LGHNA and CDR2 YSLEER come from the germline V gene. The CDR3 DNA reads as TGCGCCAGCAGCCTAAGTTTGGACAGGCCACGCCTGCCCCAGCATTTT. Its translation is CASSLSLDRPRLPQHF.

This clonotype has more than one count but fewer than ten. The J gene is TRBJ1-2, the V gene TRBV10-3; no reliable D call. The ends were cut back, 8 bases at V and 1 base at J, with 8 bases in the middle. CDR1 and CDR2 from the germline V gene are ENHRY and SYGVKD. The CDR3 spans 12 residues. CDR3 in amino acids: CAIGENNYGYTF. The DNA of the CDR3 is TGTGCCATCGGAGAAAATAACTATGGCTACACCTTC.

This clonotype was counted many times. This rearrangement joins TRBV7-2 to TRBJ2-1; no clear D gene. This CDR3 contains 14 residues. Trimming pared 3 bases from V and 3 bases from J, leaving 9 bases between. Germline V gives CDR1 SGHTA, CDR2 FQGNSA. The CDR3, as DNA: TGTGCCAGCAGCTTCCAGGTCCGCTACAATGAGCAGTTCTTC. Translated, it gives CASSFQVRYNEQFF.

This clonotype has more than one count but fewer than ten. For the CDR3, the DNA is TGTGCCAGCAGTTTTCCCTGGAGGGCCTACGAGCAGTACTTC. Protein product: CASSFPWRAYEQYF. J is TRBJ2-7 and V is TRBV12-3 or TRBV12-4; possible D gene TRBD2, 6 bases. V lost 3 bases and J lost 2, with 11 bases in between. The CDR3 sequence is 14 residues long.

The table lists this clonotype with many counts. CDR3 sequence (DNA): TGTGCCACCAGCGGGAGGCAGAACACCGGGGAGCTGTTTTTT. As protein: CATSGRQNTGELFF. The chain carries TRBV15 and TRBJ2-2, with D tentatively TRBD2 (6 bases). The CDR3 extends over 14 amino acids. Trimming left V 5 bases short and J 1 base short, with 8 bases between. Germline-derived CDR1 and CDR2 are LNHNV and YYDKDF (reference sequence).

This clonotype occurred many times. CDR3 bases: TGCAGTGCTAGAGCCGACCGAAACACTGAAGCTTTCTTT. Protein sequence: CSARADRNTEAFF. The V gene is TRBV20-1, the J gene TRBJ1-1; D is unclear. Germline V CDR1 and CDR2: DFQATT, SNEGSKA (reference sequence). Between the trimmed V and J ends, which lost 1 base and 2 bases, there was a span of 8 bases. The length of the CDR3 is 13 residues.

The rearrangement joins TRBV7-9 to TRBJ1-1; 9 nucleotides match TRBD1. Per the germline V gene, CDR1 is SEHNR and CDR2 is FQNEAQ (reference sequence). The V gene end was trimmed by 5 bases and the J gene end by 9 bases; junction bases not matched to a gene: 10. The CDR3 extends over 14 amino acids. The CDR3 coding sequence is TGTGCCAGCAGCAGACAGGGGGGACCAGGGAAAGCTTTCTTT. Encoded protein: CASSRQGGPGKAFF.

Ten or more counts support this clonotype. The CDR3 DNA reads as TGTGCCAGCAGCACCTGGACAGGGGGCTATTCACCCCTCCACTTT. Amino acid sequence: CASSTWTGGYSPLHF. The chain has TRBV7-2 and TRBJ1-6; 11 nucleotides align to TRBD1. This CDR3 has 15 residues. Per the germline V gene, CDR1 is SGHTA and CDR2 is FQGNSA. The V gene end was trimmed by 5 bases and the J gene end by 8 bases; junction bases not matched to a gene: 5.

Ten or more counts support this clonotype. The chain employs TRBV2 and TRBJ1-3; TRBD1 might be the D (5 bases). V lost 4 bases to trimming and J lost 4 bases, with 14 bases between them. There are 15 residues in the CDR3. In germline, CDR1 is SNHLY, CDR2 FYNNEI. The CDR3 loop reads CASSVFGRAGNTIYF. DNA for the CDR3: TGTGCCAGCAGTGTATTCGGCAGGGCCGGAAACACCATATATTTT. Together with reference TRBV2 and TRBJ1-3, the CDR3 gives the full variable domain: EPEVTQTPSHQVTQMGQEVILRCVPISNHLYFYWYRQILGQKVEFLVSFYNNEISEKSEIFDDQFSVERPDGSNFTLKIRSTKLEDSAMYFCASSVFGRAGNTIYFGEGSWLTVV.

Of note for this clonotype: Just one base apart from a much larger clone, this may be a read error. This chain uses TRBV4-2 with TRBJ1-1, with TRBD1 identical over 8 bases. This CDR3 contains 14 residues. CDR1 and CDR2 from the germline V gene are LGHNA and YNFKEQ. Here the CDR3 DNA reads TGTGCCAGCAGCCAGGACAGGGCCGGGTCAGAAGCTGTCTTT. This translates into CASSQDRAGSEAVF.

For the CDR3, the DNA is TGTGCTAGTGGTTTGGGACTAGTCCCAGAGACCCAGTACTTC. This codes for CASGLGLVPETQYF. The chain combines TRBV12-5 with TRBJ2-5; D is perhaps TRBD2 (6 bases). Trimming cost V 1 base and J 4 bases, with 10 bases left between them. CDR3 length: 14 amino acids. Per the germline V gene, CDR1 is LGHNT and CDR2 is FRNRAP.

This clonotype was recorded only once. A clone one base away is much larger, so this may be a read error. The CDR3 sequence is CASSLTAAANVLTF. Here the CDR3 DNA reads TGTGCCAGCAGTTTAACAGCTGCGGCCAACGTCCTGACTTTC. V usage is TRBV28 and J usage is TRBJ2-6; D remains unclear. Deletions cut 2 bases from V and 6 bases from J, with 8 bases between. This CDR3 region has 14 residues. The germline V gene has CDR1 MDHEN and CDR2 SYDVKM. The whole variable domain, filled in from reference TRBV28 and TRBJ2-6, reads DVKVTQSSRYLVKRTGEKVFLECVQDMDHENMFWYRQDPGLGLRLIYFSYDVKMKEKGDIPEGYSVSREKKERFSLILESASTNQTSMYLCASSLTAAANVLTFGAGSRLTVL.

This clonotype has at least ten counts. The chain has TRBV6-1 and TRBJ1-5, with TRBD1 matching over 7 bases. With 4 bases clipped from V and 7 bases from J, the junction kept 7 bases outside the gene matches. Germline-derived CDR1 and CDR2 are MNHNS and SASEGT. This CDR3 contains 14 residues. The CDR3 nucleotides read TGTGCCAGCAGTGCGCGGGGACAGCGACAGCCCCAGCATTTT. Protein sequence: CASSARGQRQPQHF.

This clonotype was counted a few times. The V gene is TRBV4-1, the J gene TRBJ2-7, with 7 bases identical to TRBD1. The CDR3 runs 15 residues. The V segment lost 2 bases and the J segment 4 bases; nucleotides outside the gene matches: 8. The V gene's germline CDR1 is MGHRA and CDR2 YSYEKL. For the CDR3, the DNA is TGCGCCAGCAGCCAATATGCAGGGGGTATGTACGAGCAGTACTTC. This gives the protein CASSQYAGGMYEQYF.

This clonotype was detected ten times or more. The chain couples TRBV5-1 to TRBJ1-6, with D hard to call. The germline V gene encodes CDR1 SGHRS and CDR2 YFSETQ. V was trimmed by 0 bases and J by 13 bases, leaving 14 bases between them. The CDR3 loop spans 14 amino acids. DNA of the CDR3: TGCGCCAGCAGCTTGGACGGAGGTTCGGGGCCCCTCCACTTT. It encodes CASSLDGGSGPLHF.

This chain uses TRBV12-3 or TRBV12-4 with TRBJ2-1, with D perhaps TRBD1 (5 bases). The CDR3 has 14 residues. V was trimmed by 3 bases and J by 4 bases, leaving 10 bases between them. The CDR3 is CASSLWGLYNEQFF. As DNA, the CDR3 is TGTGCCAGCAGTTTGTGGGGCCTGTACAATGAGCAGTTCTTC.

This clonotype was seen ten or more times. V is TRBV6-2 or TRBV6-3 and J is TRBJ2-1; D is possibly TRBD1 or TRBD2 (6 bases each). CDR1 is MNHEY and CDR2 is SVGEGT in the germline V gene. This CDR3 is built from 17 residues. V was cut by 7 bases and J by 1 base, with 20 bases left in between. Written as DNA, the CDR3 is TGTGCCAGCACCAAATGGGGGGTAGGGGGATCCTACAATGAGCAGTTCTTC. Its protein product is CASTKWGVGGSYNEQFF.

V gene TRBV30 combines with J gene TRBJ2-2; D tentatively reads TRBD1 or TRBD2 (7 bases each). The CDR3 is 13 residues long. Germline values: CDR1 GTSNPN, CDR2 SVGIG (reference sequence). V lost 7 bases, J lost 6 bases, and 15 bases lay in between. For the CDR3, the DNA is TGTGCCTCAGGGGGAGGGCCTCCCGGGGAGCTGTTTTTT. It yields the protein CASGGGPPGELFF.

This clonotype was observed many times. This rearrangement joins TRBV2 to TRBJ2-1, with no clear D. The CDR3 loop spans 14 amino acids. The germline gives CDR1 SNHLY, CDR2 FYNNEI. Deletions cut 5 bases from V and 3 bases from J, with 11 bases between. The CDR3 coding sequence is TGTGCCAGCAGTATAAGGCTCGACTACAATGAGCAGTTCTTC. Encoded protein: CASSIRLDYNEQFF.